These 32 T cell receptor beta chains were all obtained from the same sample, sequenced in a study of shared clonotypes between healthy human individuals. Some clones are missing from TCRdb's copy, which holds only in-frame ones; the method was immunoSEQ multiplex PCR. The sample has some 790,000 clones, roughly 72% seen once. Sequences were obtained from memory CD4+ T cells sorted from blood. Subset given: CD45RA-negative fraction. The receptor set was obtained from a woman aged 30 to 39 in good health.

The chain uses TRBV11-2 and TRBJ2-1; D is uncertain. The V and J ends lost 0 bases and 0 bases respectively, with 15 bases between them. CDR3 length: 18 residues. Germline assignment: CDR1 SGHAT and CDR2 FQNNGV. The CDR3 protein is CASSLEVGLPPSYNEQFF. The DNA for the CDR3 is TGTGCCAGCAGCTTAGAAGTTGGTCTCCCCCCCTCCTACAATGAGCAGTTCTTC.

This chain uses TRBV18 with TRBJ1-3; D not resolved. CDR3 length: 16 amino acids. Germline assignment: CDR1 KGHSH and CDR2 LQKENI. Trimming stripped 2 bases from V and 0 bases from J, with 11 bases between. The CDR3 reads CASSPTASGSGNTIYF. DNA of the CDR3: TGTGCCAGCTCACCAACCGCCAGTGGCTCTGGAAACACCATATATTTT. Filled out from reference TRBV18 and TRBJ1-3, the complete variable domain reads NAGVMQNPRHLVRRRGQEARLRCSPMKGHSHVYWYRQLPEEGLKFMVYLQKENIIDESGMPKERFSAEFPKEGPSILRIQQVVRGDSAAYFCASSPTASGSGNTIYFGEGSWLTVV.

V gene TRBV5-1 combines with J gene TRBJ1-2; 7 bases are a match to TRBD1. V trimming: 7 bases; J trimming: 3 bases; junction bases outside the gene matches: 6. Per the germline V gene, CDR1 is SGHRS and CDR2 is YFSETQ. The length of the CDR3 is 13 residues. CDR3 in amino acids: CASRQTGDYGYTF. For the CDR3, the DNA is TGCGCCAGCCGACAAACAGGGGACTATGGCTACACCTTC.

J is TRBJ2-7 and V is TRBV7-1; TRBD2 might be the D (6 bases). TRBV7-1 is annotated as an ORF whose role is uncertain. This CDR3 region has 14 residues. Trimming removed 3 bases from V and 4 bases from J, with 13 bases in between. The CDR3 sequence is CASSSTGSTYEQYF. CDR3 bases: TGTGCCAGCAGCTCTACCGGGAGTACATACGAGCAGTACTTC.

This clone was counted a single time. The CDR3: CATSSGDRVRFEAFF. The CDR3 coding sequence is TGTGCCACCAGCAGTGGAGACAGGGTCAGGTTTGAAGCTTTCTTT. This chain joins TRBV15 and TRBJ1-1; 7 bases align to TRBD1. This CDR3 spans 15 amino acids. V shed 3 bases and J 7 bases; nucleotides not matched to a gene: 11. The germline V gene has CDR1 LNHNV and CDR2 YYDKDF (reference sequence).

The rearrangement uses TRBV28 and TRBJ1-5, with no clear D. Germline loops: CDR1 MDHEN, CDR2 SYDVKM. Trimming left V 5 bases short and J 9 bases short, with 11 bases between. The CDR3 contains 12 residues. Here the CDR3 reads CASSSIHRPQHF. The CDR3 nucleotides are TGTGCCAGCAGTAGCATTCATAGGCCCCAGCATTTT.

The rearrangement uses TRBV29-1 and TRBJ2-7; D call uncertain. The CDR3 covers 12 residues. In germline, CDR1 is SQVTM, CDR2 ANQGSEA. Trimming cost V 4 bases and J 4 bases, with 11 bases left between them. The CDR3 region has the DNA TGCAGCGTTGGGGCAACTTATTACGAGCAGTACTTC. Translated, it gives CSVGATYYEQYF.

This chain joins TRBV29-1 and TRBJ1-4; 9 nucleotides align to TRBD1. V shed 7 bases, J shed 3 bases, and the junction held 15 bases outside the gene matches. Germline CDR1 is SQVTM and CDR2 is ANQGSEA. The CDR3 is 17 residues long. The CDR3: CSACTGTGFNANEKLFF. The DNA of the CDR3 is TGCAGCGCATGTACCGGGACAGGGTTTAACGCTAATGAAAAACTGTTTTTT.

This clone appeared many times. The CDR3 DNA sequence: TGTGCCAGCAGTCGAGACAACAATCAGCCCCAGCATTTT. This gives the protein CASSRDNNQPQHF. This chain connects TRBV6-6 to TRBJ1-5; no definite D call. Trimming took 5 bases from V and 3 from J, leaving 8 bases between them. CDR3 size: 13 residues. The germline CDR1 and CDR2 sequences are MNHNY and SVGAGI (reference sequence).

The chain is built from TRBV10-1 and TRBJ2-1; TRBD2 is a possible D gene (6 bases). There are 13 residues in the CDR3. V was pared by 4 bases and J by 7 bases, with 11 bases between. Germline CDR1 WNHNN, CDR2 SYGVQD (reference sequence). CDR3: CASSVPAGNEQFF. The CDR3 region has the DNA TGCGCCAGCAGTGTCCCAGCGGGTAATGAGCAGTTCTTC.

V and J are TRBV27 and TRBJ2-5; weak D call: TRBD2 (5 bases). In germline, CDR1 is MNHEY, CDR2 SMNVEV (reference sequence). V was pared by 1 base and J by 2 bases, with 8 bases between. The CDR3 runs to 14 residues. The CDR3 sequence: CASSLFSGQETQYF. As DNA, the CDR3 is TGTGCCAGCAGTTTATTTTCGGGACAAGAGACCCAGTACTTC.

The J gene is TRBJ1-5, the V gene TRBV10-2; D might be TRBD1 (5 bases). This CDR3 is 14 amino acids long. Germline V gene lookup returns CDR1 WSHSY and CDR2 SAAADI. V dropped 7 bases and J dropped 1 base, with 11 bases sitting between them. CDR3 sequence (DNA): TGCGCCAGCAAAGGGGACTCAAGCAATCAGCCCCAGCATTTT. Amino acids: CASKGDSSNQPQHF.

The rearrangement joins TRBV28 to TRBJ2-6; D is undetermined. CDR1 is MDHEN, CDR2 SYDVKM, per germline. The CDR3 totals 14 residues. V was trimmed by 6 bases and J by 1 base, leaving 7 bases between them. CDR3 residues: CASRDGSGANVLTF. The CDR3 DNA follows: TGTGCCAGCAGAGATGGGTCTGGGGCCAACGTCCTGACTTTC.

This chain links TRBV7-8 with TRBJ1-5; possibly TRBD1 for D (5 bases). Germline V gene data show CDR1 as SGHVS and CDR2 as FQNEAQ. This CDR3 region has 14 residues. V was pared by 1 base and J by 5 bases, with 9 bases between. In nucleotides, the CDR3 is TGTGCCAGCAGCTTAGTTGTAGGGGATCAGCCCCAGCATTTT. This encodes CASSLVVGDQPQHF.

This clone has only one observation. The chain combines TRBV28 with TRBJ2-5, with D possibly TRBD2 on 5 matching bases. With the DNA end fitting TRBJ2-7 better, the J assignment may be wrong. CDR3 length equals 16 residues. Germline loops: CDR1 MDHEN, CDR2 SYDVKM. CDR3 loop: CASSPLRKKRVYEQYF. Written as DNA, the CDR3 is TGTGCCAGCAGCCCCCTTCGGAAGAAGAGGGTCTACGAGCAGTACTTC.

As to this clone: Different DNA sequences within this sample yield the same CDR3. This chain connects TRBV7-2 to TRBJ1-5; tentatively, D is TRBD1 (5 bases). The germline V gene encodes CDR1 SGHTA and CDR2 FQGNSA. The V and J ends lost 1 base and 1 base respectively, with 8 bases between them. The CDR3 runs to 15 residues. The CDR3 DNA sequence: TGTGCCAGCAGCTTAGGGTCAGGGAGCAATCAGCCCCAGCATTTT. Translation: CASSLGSGSNQPQHF. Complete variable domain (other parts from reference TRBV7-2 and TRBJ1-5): GAGVSQSPSNKVTEKGKDVELRCDPISGHTALYWYRQSLGQGLEFLIYFQGNSAPDKSGLPSDRFSAERTGGSVSTLTIQRTQQEDSAVYLCASSLGSGSNQPQHFGDGTRLSIL.

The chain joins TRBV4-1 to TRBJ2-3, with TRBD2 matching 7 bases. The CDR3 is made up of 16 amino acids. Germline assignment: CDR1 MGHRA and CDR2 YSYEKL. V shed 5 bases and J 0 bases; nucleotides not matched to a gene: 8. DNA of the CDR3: TGCGCCAGCAGCAACCGGCGGGGGTCCAGCACAGATACGCAGTATTTT. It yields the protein CASSNRRGSSTDTQYF.

The CDR3 DNA reads as TGTGCCTGGGGATTACAGGGGCATCAGCCCCAGCATTTT. Residues: CAWGLQGHQPQHF. V usage is TRBV30 and J usage is TRBJ1-5; TRBD1 matches at 7 bases. The CDR3 extends over 13 amino acids. Trimming cost V 5 bases and J 5 bases; bases outside gene matches: 6. From germline, CDR1 is GTSNPN and CDR2 SVGIG (reference sequence).

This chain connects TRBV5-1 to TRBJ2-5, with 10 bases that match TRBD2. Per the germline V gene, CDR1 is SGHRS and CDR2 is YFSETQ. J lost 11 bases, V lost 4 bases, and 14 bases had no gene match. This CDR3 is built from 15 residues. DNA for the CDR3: TGCGCCAGCAGCCCGAGGGCTAGCGGGAGCGATGAGCAGTACTTC. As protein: CASSPRASGSDEQYF.

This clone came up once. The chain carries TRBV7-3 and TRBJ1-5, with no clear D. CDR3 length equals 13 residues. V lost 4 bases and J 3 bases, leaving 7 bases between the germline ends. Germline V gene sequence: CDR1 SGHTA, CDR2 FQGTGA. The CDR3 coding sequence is TGTGCCAGCAGCTCCGGGCCCAATCAGCCCCAGCATTTT. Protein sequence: CASSSGPNQPQHF. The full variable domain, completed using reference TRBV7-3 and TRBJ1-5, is GAGVSQTPSNKVTEKGKYVELRCDPISGHTALYWYRQSLGQGPEFLIYFQGTGAADDSGLPNDRFFAVRPEGSVSTLKIQRTERGDSAVYLCASSSGPNQPQHFGDGTRLSIL.

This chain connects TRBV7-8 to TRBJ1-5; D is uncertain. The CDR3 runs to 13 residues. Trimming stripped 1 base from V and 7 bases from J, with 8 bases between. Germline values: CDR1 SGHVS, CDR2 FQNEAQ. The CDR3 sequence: CASSLVSVQPQHF. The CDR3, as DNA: TGTGCCAGCAGCTTAGTATCCGTGCAGCCCCAGCATTTT.

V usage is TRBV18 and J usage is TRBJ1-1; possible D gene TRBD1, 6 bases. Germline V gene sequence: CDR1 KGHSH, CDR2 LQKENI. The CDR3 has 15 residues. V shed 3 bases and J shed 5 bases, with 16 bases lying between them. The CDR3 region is CASSPPTGSKTEAFF. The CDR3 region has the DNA TGTGCCAGCTCACCCCCGACAGGATCCAAAACTGAAGCTTTCTTT. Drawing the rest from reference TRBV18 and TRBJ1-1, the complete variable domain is NAGVMQNPRHLVRRRGQEARLRCSPMKGHSHVYWYRQLPEEGLKFMVYLQKENIIDESGMPKERFSAEFPKEGPSILRIQQVVRGDSAAYFCASSPPTGSKTEAFFGQGTRLTVV.

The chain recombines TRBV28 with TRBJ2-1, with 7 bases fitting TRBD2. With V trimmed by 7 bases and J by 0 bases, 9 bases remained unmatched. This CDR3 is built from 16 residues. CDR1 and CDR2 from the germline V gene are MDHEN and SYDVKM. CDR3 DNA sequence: TGTGCCAGCAATCCCAGCGGGATCAGCTCCTACAATGAGCAGTTCTTC. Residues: CASNPSGISSYNEQFF.

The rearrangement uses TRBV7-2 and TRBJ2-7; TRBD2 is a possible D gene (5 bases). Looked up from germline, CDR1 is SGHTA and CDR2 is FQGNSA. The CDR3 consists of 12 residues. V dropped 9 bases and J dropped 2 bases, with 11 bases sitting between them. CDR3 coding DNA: TGTGCCAGACAAAGCGGAACCTACGAGCAGTACTTC. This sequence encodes CARQSGTYEQYF.

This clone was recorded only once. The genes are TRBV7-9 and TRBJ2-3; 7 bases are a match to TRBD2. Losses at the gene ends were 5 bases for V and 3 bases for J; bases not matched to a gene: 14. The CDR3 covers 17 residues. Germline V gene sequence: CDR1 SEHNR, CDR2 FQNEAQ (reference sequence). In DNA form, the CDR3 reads TGTGCCAGCAGCCCCCCAGGAGCGGGATATGGTACAGATACGCAGTATTTT. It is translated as CASSPPGAGYGTDTQYF.

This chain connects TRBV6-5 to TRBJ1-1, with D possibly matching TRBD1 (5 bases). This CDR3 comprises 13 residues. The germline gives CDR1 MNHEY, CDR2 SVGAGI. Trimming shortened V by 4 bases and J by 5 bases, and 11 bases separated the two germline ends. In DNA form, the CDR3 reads TGTGCCAGCAGTTTTCAGGGTGGTACTGAAGCTTTCTTT. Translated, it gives CASSFQGGTEAFF.

This CDR3 is CASSSAGAAYEQYF. Here the CDR3 DNA reads TGTGCCAGCAGCTCGGCTGGGGCGGCCTACGAGCAGTACTTC. The chain carries TRBV7-3 and TRBJ2-7; weak D call: TRBD1 (5 bases). The CDR3 consists of 14 residues. Per the germline V gene, CDR1 is SGHTA and CDR2 is FQGTGA. V was shortened by 4 bases and J by 2 bases, with 12 bases between the two germline ends.

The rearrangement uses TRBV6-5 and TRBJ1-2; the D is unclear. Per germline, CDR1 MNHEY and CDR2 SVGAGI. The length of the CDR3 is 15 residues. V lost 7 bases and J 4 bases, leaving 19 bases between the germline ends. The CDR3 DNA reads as TGTGCCAGCACCCCCCTAGGCGACCTTGGCTATGGCTACACCTTC. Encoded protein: CASTPLGDLGYGYTF.

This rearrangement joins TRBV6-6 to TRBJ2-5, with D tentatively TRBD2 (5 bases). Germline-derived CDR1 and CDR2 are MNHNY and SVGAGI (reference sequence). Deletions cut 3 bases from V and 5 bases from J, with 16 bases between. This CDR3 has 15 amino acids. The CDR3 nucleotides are TGTGCCAGCAGTTATAACAGCGTCGGCGGGGAGACCCAGTACTTC. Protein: CASSYNSVGGETQYF.

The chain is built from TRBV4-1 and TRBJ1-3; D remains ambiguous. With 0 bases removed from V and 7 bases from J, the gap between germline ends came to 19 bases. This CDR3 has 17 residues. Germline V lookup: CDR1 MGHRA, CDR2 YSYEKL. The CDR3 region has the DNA TGCGCCAGCAGCCAAGATTCTCATGAGCAGGTCTCGAACACCATATATTTT. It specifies CASSQDSHEQVSNTIYF.

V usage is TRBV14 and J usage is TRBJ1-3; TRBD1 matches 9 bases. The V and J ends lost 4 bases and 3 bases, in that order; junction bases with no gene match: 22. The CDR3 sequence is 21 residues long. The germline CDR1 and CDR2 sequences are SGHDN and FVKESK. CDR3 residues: CASSRKARQGVPELSGNTIYF. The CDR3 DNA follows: TGTGCCAGCAGCCGAAAGGCCCGACAGGGGGTTCCAGAACTCAGTGGAAACACCATATATTTT.

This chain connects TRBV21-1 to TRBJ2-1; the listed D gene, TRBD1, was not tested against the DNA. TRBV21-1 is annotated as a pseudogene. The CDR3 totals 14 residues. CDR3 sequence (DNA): TGTGCCAGCAGCAAAGCGCGCAGGCCCGATGAGCAGTTCTTC. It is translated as CASSKARRPDEQFF.